This entry concerns a single TCR beta chain. The CDR3 spans 14 residues. The method was immunoSEQ multiplex PCR; TCRdb's version includes in-frame clones alone and lacks a portion of them. The sample lists hundreds of thousands of clones, about 87% occurring once. The source of the sample is a study of Ad26.COV2.S vaccination and SARS-CoV-2 variants. Treatment noted: about 20 received Ad26.COV2.S at low or high dose, single or two shots; about five received placebo; per-sample allocation not given. The samples date from day 63 after the first vaccine or placebo injection. This TCR derives from a person between 18 and 60 years old who received the Ad26.COV2.S COVID-19 vaccine or a placebo. Sequencing used peripheral blood, obtained in a trial of Ad26.COV2.S vaccine versus placebo. The chain couples TRBV21-1 to TRBJ2-1; the table gives TRBD2 as D, unverified against the DNA. TRBV21-1 is shown as a pseudogene. The CDR3 reads CASSRRSSYNEQFF. The CDR3 DNA reads TGTGCCAGCAGTCGACGGAGTTCCTACAATGAGCAGTTCTTC.